The source of this TCR beta chain is a study of CD8+CD57+ T cells in acquired aplastic anemia. For the study at large: The mean DNA yield obtained from sorted CD4+ and CD8+ cells came to approximately 3.2 ug. Study-wide findings and caveats: Significant differences in CD8+ Simpson's diversity were not observed between patients and controls.

Individuals selected for sequencing had exhibited CD8+CD57+ cell expansion on flow cytometry. All patients had severe acquired aplastic anemia. Patients were untreated when blood was sampled. Genomic DNA templated the TCR beta VDJ and CDR3 profiling. Each CDR3 protein gets one entry after TCRdb re-called the reads with MiXCR. The data show about 160,000 distinct CDR3 sequences, 45% to 55% seen once. CDR3 length equals 14 residues. With 2 bases removed from V and 2 bases from J, the gap between germline ends came to 9 bases. On this clonotype itself: Its antigen is as yet unknown.

V is TRBV12-3 or TRBV12-4 and J is TRBJ2-5; D is undetermined. The origin of this receptor is a human donor with aplastic anemia. The specimen sequenced was sorted CD4+, CD8+, or CD8+CD57+ T cells (not recorded which) from PBMCs. CDR3 sequence reads: CASSLRHSQETQYF. Written as DNA, the CDR3 is TGTGCCAGCAGTTTACGACACAGTCAAGAGACCCAGTACTTC.